This is a list of T cell receptor beta chains from one sample in a study of shared clonotypes between healthy human individuals. TCRdb keeps only in-frame clones here, not all; method: immunoSEQ multiplex PCR. This table has millions of clones, roughly 94% appearing once. The sequenced sample consisted of naive CD8+ T cells sorted from blood. The receptors here all came from a man younger than 35 in good health. Both conserved end residues are part of each CDR3. Fields, in order: CDR3 DNA, CDR3 protein, D gene, J gene, clone size, V gene. A D gene is named only where the DNA matches it firmly. Where a row states a size, it is once, few, many or the class of an expanded clone; other rows omit it.

TGTGCCAGCAGCTTGGGGGGTCCCAACACTGAAGCTTTCTTT,CASSLGGPNTEAFF,.,TRBJ1-1,.,TRBV5-4
TGCGCCAGCAGCTTGGTAACTAGCGGGGGGTGGTCCTACGAGCAGTACTTC,CASSLVTSGGWSYEQYF,TRBD2,TRBJ2-7,once,TRBV5-1
TGTGCCATCAGTTTTGGGGCGGTTACGAACACCGGGGAGCTGTTTTTT,CAISFGAVTNTGELFF,.,TRBJ2-2,.,TRBV10-3
TGTGCCAGCAGCGTATGGGACACCCGGAACACCGGGGAGCTGTTTTTT,CASSVWDTRNTGELFF,.,TRBJ2-2,.,TRBV9
TGTGCCAGCAGTGAGGCCGGGACATTACCAAACGAGCAGTACTTC,CASSEAGTLPNEQYF,.,TRBJ2-7,.,TRBV7-9
TGTGCCAGCAGGCCGGGGGACCAAGAGACCCAGTACTTC,CASRPGDQETQYF,.,TRBJ2-5,.,TRBV2
TGCAGCGTTGAAGCCAGTACCTACGAGCAGTACTTC,CSVEASTYEQYF,.,TRBJ2-7,.,TRBV29-1
TGTGCCAGCAGCGCTCCCCAAGGCAGGAACAATGAGCAGTTCTTC,CASSAPQGRNNEQFF,.,TRBJ2-1,.,TRBV11-2
TGCGCCAGCAGCCTTCGACTAGCGGGAGGGACAGATACGCAGTATTTT,CASSLRLAGGTDTQYF,TRBD2,TRBJ2-3,once,TRBV4-1
TGTGCCAGCAGTGTATCAGGGGGCCGGGACACTGAAGCTTTCTTT,CASSVSGGRDTEAFF,TRBD1,TRBJ1-1,.,TRBV28
TGTGCCAGCAGCTTCGGGGGGGAGAACACTGAAGCTTTCTTT,CASSFGGENTEAFF,.,TRBJ1-1,.,TRBV7-6
TGTGCCAGCAGCGTAAGAGGGGGGCGCGGGGAGACCCAGTACTTC,CASSVRGGRGETQYF,.,TRBJ2-5,.,TRBV13
TGTGCCTGGAGTGTATTAACCCATACTGAAGCTTTCTTT,CAWSVLTHTEAFF,.,TRBJ1-1,.,TRBV30
TGCAGCGTTCCCGGACGGGGCGGTGGCTACACCTTC,CSVPGRGGGYTF,.,TRBJ1-2,.,TRBV29-1
TGTGCCAGCAGTTTAGCAGGTTTCTCCTACGAGCAGTACTTC,CASSLAGFSYEQYF,.,TRBJ2-7,.,TRBV27
TGCGCCAGCAGCCAAGATCTCTCGGGGGGCCTATGGGGCGTAGCTTTCTTT,CASSQDLSGGLWGVAFF,.,TRBJ1-1,.,TRBV4-3
TGTGCCAGCAGCCCGGGAGGGGTTCAAGGATTTGGCGGGGAGCTGTTTTTT,CASSPGGVQGFGGELFF,TRBD2,TRBJ2-2,.,TRBV13
TGTGCCAGCAGTAGTTTTGGACCTCAGCGGGGGGCGAGAGATACGCAGTATTTT,CASSSFGPQRGARDTQYF,TRBD2,TRBJ2-3,once,TRBV27
TGTGCCAGCAGCTTGGGGAGGGGCTACGAGCAGTACTTC,CASSLGRGYEQYF,TRBD2,TRBJ2-7,.,TRBV2
TGTGCCAGCAGTCCTAGCGGATCCTACGAGCAGTACTTC,CASSPSGSYEQYF,TRBD2,TRBJ2-7,once,TRBV6-5
TGTGCCAGCAGCTCTAGCGGGGGGGCCGTGGATACGCAGTATTTT,CASSSSGGAVDTQYF,TRBD2,TRBJ2-3,.,TRBV7-3
TGCGCCAGCAGCGGAAGGTCGACAGAGAACTATGGCTACACCTTC,CASSGRSTENYGYTF,.,TRBJ1-2,.,TRBV5-1
TGTGCCAGCAGCTTGCTCGATTCGGGGGAAGAGACCCAGTACTTC,CASSLLDSGEETQYF,.,TRBJ2-5,.,TRBV5-6
TGCAGCGTTAGGGACAGGGGTAACTATGGCTACACCTTC,CSVRDRGNYGYTF,TRBD1,TRBJ1-2,.,TRBV29-1
TGCGCCAGCAGCCAGATAGCGGGCACAGATACGCAGTATTTT,CASSQIAGTDTQYF,.,TRBJ2-3,.,TRBV4-3
TGTGCCAGCAGCTTAGGACTAGCGGGATTCCATGAGCAGTTCTTC,CASSLGLAGFHEQFF,TRBD2,TRBJ2-1,.,TRBV7-2
TGTGCCAGCAGCTCCCCGATGAGTTTGCTTCCGAAATACTTC,CASSSPMSLLPKYF,.,TRBJ2-5,.,TRBV7-9
TGTGCCAGCAGTTACTCAGCGGGGGCGGATACGCAGTATTTT,CASSYSAGADTQYF,TRBD2,TRBJ2-3,.,TRBV6-5
TGTGCCAGCAGTCCATGGGGCGAGTACTCCTACGAGCAGTACTTC,CASSPWGEYSYEQYF,.,TRBJ2-7,.,TRBV6-6
TGTGCCATCATTTCGGACAGGGGAAAGTATCCTGAAGCTTTCTTT,CAIISDRGKYPEAFF,TRBD1,TRBJ1-1,.,TRBV10-3